Listed below are T cell receptor beta chains from one sample, sequenced in a study of shared clonotypes between healthy human individuals. The repertoire was sequenced with immunoSEQ multiplex PCR; TCRdb's copy has only in-frame clones and lacks some. The repertoire includes approximately 2.1 million clones, approximately 95% of them detected once, and 0.39% sits in the top ten. Sequencing was carried out using naive CD4+ T cells from PBMCs. The source of these receptors is a man younger than 35 in good health. Some clones in this sample may be carry-over from other donors' samples. Each CDR3 is given with its conserved first and last residue. A D gene is named only where the DNA matches it firmly. Not every row has a clone size; where given, it reads once, few, many or a size class.

TRBV2	TRBJ2-3	.	.	TGTGCCAGCAGTGACAGGGGCGATACGCAGTATTTT	CASSDRGDTQYF
TRBV6-6	TRBJ1-2	.	.	TGTGCCAGCAGGAGCGGGACCTATGGCTACACCTTC	CASRSGTYGYTF
TRBV4-1	TRBJ1-3	once	.	TGCGCCAGCAGCTCCATCTTTTTAGAAGCTGGAAACACCATATATTTT	CASSSIFLEAGNTIYF
TRBV6-5	TRBJ2-7	.	.	TGTGCCAGCAGTAAGAGTTATCTCTACGAGCAGTACTTC	CASSKSYLYEQYF
TRBV2	TRBJ1-1	.	.	TGTGCCAGCAGTGACAGGACTGCTTTCTTT	CASSDRTAFF
TRBV28	TRBJ2-5	.	TRBD2	TGTGCCAGCAGTTTATATTTGACTAGCGGACAAGAGACCCAGTACTTC	CASSLYLTSGQETQYF
TRBV6-6	TRBJ1-1	.	.	TGTGCCAGCAGTTTCCCACCTGAAGCTTTCTTT	CASSFPPEAFF
TRBV7-3	TRBJ2-2	.	.	TGTGCCAGCAGTCCAACAGAAGGTGCCACCGGGGAGCTGTTTTTT	CASSPTEGATGELFF
TRBV27	TRBJ2-7	.	TRBD1	TGTGAGAGCTTTCACGACAGGGACGAGCAGTACTTC	CESFHDRDEQYF
TRBV29-1	TRBJ2-3	.	TRBD2	TGCAGCGTTGAAGGGCGGGAGGGGCAAGCCCGCACAGATACGCAGTATTTT	CSVEGREGQARTDTQYF
TRBV11-3	TRBJ2-3	.	.	TGTGCCAGCAGCTTATCCGGTCTCACAGATACGCAGTATTTT	CASSLSGLTDTQYF